This record looks at one TCR gamma chain sequence and its context. Its antigen is undetermined. These data originate in a study of Vδ1+ human thymocytes. The CDR3 extends over 15 amino acids. The ends lost 3 bases at V and 3 bases at J; junction bases unmatched: 7. Looked up from germline, CDR1 is EGSTGY and CDR2 is YDSYTSSV. Extracted RNA was reverse transcribed into cDNA. The CDR3 regions were amplified by multiplex PCR from V-gene primers to a constant-region primer. TCRdb redid clone calling on the multiplex PCR reads using CATT. The sample lists approximately 20,000 gamma-chain clones; roughly an eighth were seen once. Study-level findings and limits: Despite high sort purity, roughly 20% of thymic T cell receptor delta sequences were Vdelta2. Thymic TRG and TRD repertoires appeared highly polyclonal.

Thymocytes were sorted as CD3+ TCRVdelta1+ TCRVdelta2- after alphabeta T cell depletion. Sequenced sample: Vdelta1+ gamma-delta thymocytes from the thymus. Sample subset: FACS-sorted CD3+ TCRalphabeta- TCRVdelta1+ TCRVdelta2- thymocytes. The rearrangement joins TRGV4 to TRGJP2. This receptor was obtained from a child less than two years old who had congenital heart surgery. For the CDR3, the DNA is TGTGCCACCTGGGATCTTTGTTGTAGTGATTGGATCAAGACGTTT. It yields the protein CATWDLCCSDWIKTF.